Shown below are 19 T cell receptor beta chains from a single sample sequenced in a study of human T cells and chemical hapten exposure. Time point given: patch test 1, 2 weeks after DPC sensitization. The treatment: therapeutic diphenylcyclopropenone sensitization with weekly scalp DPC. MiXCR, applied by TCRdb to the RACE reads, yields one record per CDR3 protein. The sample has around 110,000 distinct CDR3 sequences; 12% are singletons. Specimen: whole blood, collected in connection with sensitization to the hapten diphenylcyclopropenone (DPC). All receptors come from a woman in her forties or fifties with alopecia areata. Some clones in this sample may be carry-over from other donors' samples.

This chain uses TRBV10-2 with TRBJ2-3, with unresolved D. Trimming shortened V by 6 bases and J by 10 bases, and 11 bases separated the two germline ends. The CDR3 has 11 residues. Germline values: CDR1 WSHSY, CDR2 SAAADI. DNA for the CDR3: TGCGCCAGCAGCACTTCGGAACCGCAGTATTTT. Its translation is CASSTSEPQYF.

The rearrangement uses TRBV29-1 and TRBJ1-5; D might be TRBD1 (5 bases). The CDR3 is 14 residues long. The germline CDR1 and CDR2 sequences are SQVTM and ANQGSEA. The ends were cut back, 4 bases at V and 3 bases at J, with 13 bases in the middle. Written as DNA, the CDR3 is TGCAGCGTTGCGGGGGTTGGAAACAATCAGCCCCAGCATTTT. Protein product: CSVAGVGNNQPQHF.

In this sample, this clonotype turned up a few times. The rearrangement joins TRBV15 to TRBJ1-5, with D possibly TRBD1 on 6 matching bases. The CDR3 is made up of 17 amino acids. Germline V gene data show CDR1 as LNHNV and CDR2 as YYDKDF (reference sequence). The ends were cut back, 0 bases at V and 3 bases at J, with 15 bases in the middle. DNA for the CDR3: TGTGCCACCAGCAGAGATGCCGGGACACTGCTCAATCAGCCCCAGCATTTT. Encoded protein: CATSRDAGTLLNQPQHF.

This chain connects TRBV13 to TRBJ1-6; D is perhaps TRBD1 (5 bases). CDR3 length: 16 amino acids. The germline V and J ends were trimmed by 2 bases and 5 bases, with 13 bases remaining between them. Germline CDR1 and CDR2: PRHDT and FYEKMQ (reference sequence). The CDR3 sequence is CASSLYGGTDNSPLHF. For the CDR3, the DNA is TGTGCCAGCAGCTTATATGGCGGGACGGATAATTCACCCCTCCACTTT.

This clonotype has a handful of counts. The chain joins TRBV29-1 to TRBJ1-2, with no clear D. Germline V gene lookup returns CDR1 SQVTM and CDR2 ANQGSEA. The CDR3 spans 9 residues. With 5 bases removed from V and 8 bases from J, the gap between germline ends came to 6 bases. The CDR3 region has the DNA TGCAGCGTTCAGGAGGGCTACACCTTC. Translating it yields CSVQEGYTF.

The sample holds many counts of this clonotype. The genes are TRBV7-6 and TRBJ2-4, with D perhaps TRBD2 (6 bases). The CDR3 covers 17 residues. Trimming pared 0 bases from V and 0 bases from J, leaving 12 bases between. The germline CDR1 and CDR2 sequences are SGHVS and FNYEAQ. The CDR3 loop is CASSLALGGVAKNIQYF. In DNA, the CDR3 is TGTGCCAGCAGCTTAGCGTTGGGAGGTGTAGCCAAAAACATTCAGTACTTC.

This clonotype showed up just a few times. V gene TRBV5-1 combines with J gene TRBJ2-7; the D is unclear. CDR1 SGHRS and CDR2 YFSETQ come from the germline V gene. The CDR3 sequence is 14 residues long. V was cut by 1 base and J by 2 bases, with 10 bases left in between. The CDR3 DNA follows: TGCGCCAGCAGCTTGTCCAGTGTCACCTACGAGCAGTACTTC. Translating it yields CASSLSSVTYEQYF.

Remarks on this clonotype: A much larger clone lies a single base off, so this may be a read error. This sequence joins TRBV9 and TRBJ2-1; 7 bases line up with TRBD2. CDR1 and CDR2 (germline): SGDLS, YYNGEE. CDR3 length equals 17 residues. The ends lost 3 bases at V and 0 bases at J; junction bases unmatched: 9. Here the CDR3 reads CASSEGGRGFSYNEQFF. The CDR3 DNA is TGTGCCAGCAGCGAAGGTGGGCGGGGGTTCTCCTACAATGAGCAGTTCTTC.

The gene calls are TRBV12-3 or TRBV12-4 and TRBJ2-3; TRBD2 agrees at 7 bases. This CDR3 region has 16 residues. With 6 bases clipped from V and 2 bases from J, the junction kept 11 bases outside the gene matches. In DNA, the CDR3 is TGTGCCAGCAGCTCAAGCGGGATGCGACCCACAGATACGCAGTATTTT. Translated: CASSSSGMRPTDTQYF.

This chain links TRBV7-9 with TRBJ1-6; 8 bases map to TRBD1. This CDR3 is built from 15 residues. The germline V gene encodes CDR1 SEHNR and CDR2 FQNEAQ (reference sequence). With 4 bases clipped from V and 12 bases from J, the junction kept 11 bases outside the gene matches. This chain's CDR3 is CASSYGQGRHLPLHF. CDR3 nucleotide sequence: TGTGCCAGCAGCTACGGACAGGGAAGGCATTTACCCCTCCACTTT.

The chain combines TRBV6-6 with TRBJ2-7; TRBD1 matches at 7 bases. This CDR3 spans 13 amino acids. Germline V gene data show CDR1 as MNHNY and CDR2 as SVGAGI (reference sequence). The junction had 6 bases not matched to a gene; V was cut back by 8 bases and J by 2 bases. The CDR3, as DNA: TGTGCCAGCGGGACAGATCAACCCTACGAGCAGTACTTC. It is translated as CASGTDQPYEQYF.

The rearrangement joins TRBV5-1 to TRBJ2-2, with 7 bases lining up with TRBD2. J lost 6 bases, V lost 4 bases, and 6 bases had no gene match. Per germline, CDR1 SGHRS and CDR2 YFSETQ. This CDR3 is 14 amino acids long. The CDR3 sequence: CASSGGRTAGELFF. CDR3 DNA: TGCGCCAGCAGCGGCGGGAGAACGGCCGGGGAGCTGTTTTTT.

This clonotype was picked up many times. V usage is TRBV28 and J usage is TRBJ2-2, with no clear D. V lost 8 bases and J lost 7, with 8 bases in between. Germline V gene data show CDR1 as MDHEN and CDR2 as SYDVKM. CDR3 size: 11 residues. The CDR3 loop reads CASFSLGELFF. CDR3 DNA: TGTGCCAGCTTCTCCCTCGGGGAGCTGTTTTTT.

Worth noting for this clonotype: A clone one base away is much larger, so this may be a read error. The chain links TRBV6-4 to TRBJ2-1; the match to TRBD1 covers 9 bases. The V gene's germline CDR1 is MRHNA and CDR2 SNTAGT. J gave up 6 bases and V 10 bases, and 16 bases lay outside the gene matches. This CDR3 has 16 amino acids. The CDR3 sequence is CANKQSGDRATNEQFF. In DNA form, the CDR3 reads TGTGCCAACAAGCAATCCGGGGACAGGGCCACCAATGAGCAGTTCTTC.

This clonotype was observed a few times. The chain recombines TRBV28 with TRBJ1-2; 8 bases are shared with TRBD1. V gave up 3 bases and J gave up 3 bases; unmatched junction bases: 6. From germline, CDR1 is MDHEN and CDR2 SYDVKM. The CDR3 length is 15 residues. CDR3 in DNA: TGTGCCAGCAGTTTCTTAGGACAGGGCTACTATGGCTACACCTTC. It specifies CASSFLGQGYYGYTF.

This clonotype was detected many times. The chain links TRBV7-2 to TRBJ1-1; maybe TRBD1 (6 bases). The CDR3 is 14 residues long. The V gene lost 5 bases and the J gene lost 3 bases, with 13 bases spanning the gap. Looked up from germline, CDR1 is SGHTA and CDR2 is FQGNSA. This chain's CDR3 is CASSLRGSYTEAFF. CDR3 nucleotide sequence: TGTGCCAGCAGCCTCAGGGGCTCTTACACTGAAGCTTTCTTT.

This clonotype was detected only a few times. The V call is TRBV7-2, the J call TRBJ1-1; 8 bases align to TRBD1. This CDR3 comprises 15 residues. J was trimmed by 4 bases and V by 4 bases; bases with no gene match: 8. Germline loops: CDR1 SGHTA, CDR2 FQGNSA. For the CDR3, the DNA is TGTGCCAGCAGCTCTACAGGGGGTGGAGGCACTGAAGCTTTCTTT. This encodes CASSSTGGGGTEAFF.

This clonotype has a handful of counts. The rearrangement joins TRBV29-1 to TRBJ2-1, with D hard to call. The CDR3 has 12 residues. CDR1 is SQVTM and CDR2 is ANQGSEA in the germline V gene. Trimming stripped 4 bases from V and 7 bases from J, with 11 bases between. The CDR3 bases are TGCAGCGTTGCCCTTACTGTGAATGAGCAGTTCTTC. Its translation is CSVALTVNEQFF.

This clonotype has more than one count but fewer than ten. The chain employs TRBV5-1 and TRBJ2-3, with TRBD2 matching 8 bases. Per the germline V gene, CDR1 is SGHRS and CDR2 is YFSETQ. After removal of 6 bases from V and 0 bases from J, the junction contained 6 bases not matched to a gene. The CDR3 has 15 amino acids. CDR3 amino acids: CASTRAGVSTDTQYF. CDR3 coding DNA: TGCGCCAGCACTCGAGCGGGGGTTAGCACAGATACGCAGTATTTT.